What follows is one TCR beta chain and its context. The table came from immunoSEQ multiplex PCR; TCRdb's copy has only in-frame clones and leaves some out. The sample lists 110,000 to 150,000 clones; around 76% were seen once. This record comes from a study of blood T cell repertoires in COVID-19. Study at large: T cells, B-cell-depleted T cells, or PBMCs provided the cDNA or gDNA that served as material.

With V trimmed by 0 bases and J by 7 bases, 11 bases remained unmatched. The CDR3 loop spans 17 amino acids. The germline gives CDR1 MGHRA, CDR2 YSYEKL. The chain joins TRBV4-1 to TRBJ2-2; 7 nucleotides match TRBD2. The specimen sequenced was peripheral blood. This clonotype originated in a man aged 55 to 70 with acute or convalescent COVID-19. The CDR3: CASSQDSGTTVVGELFF. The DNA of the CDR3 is TGCGCCAGCAGCCAAGATAGTGGGACTACCGTTGTCGGGGAGCTGTTTTTT.